This TCR beta chain was sequenced during a study of T-cell memory formation after mild COVID-19. Overall study findings and caveats: Clones contracting day 15 to 85 were balanced CD4/CD8; later expanders leaned CD4+. Mainly in CM and EM were contracting CD4+ clones; CD8+ were in EMRA.

CDR1 and CDR2 (germline): LGHDT, YNNKEL (reference sequence). The germline V and J ends were trimmed by 0 bases and 7 bases, with 33 bases remaining between them. The CDR3 spans 21 residues. In regard to this clonotype: Its antigen remains unidentified.

Constant-segment-primed 5'RACE gave TCR alpha and TCR beta cDNA libraries with sample barcodes and UMIs. TCRdb reanalysed the 5' RACE reads using MiXCR and keeps one entry per CDR3 protein. This table holds about 560,000 distinct CDR3 sequences, about 20% found once. The TCR originated in an adult woman who had mild COVID-19 (a few samples of this study predate the infection). Cell type and time point are not known. The chain links TRBV3-1 to TRBJ1-1, with D possibly matching TRBD1 (5 bases). Source material: PBMCs or a T cell subset sorted from them (not recorded which). The CDR3 protein is CASSQETQPAPTRRGLCEAFF. CDR3 nucleotides: TGTGCCAGCAGCCAAGAGACCCAACCCGCCCCAACCCGGCGGGGGTTGTGTGAAGCTTTCTTT.